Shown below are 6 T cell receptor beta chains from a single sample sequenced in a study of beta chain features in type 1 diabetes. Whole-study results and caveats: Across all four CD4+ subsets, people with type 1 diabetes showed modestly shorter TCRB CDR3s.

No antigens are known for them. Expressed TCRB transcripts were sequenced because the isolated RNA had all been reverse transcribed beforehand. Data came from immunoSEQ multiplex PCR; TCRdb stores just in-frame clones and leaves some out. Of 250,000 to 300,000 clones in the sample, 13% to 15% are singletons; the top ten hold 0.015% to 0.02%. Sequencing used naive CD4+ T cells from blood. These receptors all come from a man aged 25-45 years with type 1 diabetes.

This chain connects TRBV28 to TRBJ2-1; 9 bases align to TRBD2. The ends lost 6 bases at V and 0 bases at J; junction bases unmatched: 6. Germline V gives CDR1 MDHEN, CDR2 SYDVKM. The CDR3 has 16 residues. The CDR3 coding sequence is TGTGCCAGCAGGAGTAGCGGGAGTGTCTCCTACAATGAGCAGTTCTTC. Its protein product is CASRSSGSVSYNEQFF.

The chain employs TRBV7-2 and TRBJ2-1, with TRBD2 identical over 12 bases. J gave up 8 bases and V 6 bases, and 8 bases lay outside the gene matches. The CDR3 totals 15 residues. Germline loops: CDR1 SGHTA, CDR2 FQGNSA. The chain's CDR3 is CASRRTSGNYYEQFF. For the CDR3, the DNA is TGTGCCAGCAGGCGGACTAGCGGGAATTATTATGAGCAGTTCTTC.

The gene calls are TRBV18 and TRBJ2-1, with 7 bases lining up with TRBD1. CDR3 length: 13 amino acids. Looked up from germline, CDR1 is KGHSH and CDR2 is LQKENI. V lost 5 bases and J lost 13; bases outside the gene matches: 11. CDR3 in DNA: TGTGCCAGCTCAGGGTCTTCCACAGGGGAACAGTTCTTC. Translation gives CASSGSSTGEQFF.

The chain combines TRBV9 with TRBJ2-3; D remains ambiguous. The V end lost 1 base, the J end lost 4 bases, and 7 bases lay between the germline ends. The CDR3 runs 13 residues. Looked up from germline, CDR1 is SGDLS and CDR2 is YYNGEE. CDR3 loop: CASSVFGPDTQYF. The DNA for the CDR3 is TGTGCCAGCAGCGTATTCGGTCCAGATACGCAGTATTTT.

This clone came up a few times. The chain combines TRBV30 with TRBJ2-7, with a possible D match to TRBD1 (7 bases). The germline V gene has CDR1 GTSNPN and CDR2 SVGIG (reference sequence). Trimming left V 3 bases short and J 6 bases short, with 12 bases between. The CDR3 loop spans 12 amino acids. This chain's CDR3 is CAWRRQGGEQYF. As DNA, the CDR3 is TGTGCCTGGAGAAGACAGGGAGGCGAGCAGTACTTC. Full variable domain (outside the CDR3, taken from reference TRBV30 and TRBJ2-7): SQTIHQWPATLVQPVGSPLSLECTVEGTSNPNLYWYRQAAGRGLQLLFYSVGIGQISSEVPQNLSASRPQDRQFILSSKKLLLSDSGFYLCAWRRQGGEQYFGPGTRLTVT.

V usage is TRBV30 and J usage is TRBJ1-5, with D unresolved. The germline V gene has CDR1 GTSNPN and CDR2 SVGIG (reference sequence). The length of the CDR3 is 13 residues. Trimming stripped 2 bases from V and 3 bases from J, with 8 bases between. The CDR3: CAWSWAVNQPQHF. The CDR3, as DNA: TGTGCCTGGAGTTGGGCCGTCAATCAGCCCCAGCATTTT.